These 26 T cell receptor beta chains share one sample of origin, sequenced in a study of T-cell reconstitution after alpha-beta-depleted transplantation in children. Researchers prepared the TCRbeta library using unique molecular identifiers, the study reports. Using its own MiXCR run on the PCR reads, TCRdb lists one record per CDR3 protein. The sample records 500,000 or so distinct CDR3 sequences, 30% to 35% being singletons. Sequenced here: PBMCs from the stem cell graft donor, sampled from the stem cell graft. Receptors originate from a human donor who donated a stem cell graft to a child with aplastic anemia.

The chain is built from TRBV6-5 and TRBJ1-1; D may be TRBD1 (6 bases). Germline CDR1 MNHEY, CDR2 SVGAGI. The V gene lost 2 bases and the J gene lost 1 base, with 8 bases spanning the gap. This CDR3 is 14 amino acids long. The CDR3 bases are TGTGCCAGCAGTTACGAGGGGGGGAACACTGAAGCTTTCTTT. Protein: CASSYEGGNTEAFF.

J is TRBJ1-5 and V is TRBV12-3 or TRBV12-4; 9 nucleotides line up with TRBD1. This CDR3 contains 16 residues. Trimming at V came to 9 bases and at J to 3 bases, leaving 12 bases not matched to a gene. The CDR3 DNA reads TGTGCCAGTACCGGGACAGGGAAACGCGTCAATCAGCCCCAGCATTTT. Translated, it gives CASTGTGKRVNQPQHF.

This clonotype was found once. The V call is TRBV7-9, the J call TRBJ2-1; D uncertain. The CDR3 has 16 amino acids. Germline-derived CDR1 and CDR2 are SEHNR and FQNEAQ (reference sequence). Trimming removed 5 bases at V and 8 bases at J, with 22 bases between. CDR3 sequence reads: CASSPSRAFNTDEQFF. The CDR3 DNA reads TGTGCCAGCAGCCCCTCTCGGGCCTTTAACACCGATGAGCAGTTCTTC.

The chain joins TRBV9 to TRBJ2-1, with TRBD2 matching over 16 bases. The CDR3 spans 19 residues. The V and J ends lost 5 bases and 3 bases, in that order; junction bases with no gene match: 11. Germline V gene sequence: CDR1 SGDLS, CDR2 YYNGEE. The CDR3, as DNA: TGTGCCAGCAGTCCTTCCGGGACTAGCGGGAGGGCCTTCTACAATGAGCAGTTCTTC. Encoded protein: CASSPSGTSGRAFYNEQFF.

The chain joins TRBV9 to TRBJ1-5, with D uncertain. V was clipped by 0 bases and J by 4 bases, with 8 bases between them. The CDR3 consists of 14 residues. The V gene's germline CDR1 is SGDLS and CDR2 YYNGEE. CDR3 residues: CASSVGAENQPQHF. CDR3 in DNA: TGTGCCAGCAGCGTAGGGGCAGAAAATCAGCCCCAGCATTTT.

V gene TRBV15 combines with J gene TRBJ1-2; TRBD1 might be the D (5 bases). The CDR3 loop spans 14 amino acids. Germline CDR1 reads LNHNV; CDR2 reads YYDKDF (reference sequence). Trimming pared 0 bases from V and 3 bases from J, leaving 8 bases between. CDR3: CATSRDPGDYGYTF. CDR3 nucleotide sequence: TGTGCCACCAGCAGAGATCCGGGGGACTATGGCTACACCTTC.

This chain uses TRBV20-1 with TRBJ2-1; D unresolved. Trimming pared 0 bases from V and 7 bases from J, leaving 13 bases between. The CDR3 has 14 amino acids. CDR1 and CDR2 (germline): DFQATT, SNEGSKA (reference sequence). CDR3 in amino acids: CSARDRSFMNEQFF. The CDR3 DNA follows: TGCAGTGCTAGAGATAGGTCCTTTATGAATGAGCAGTTCTTC.

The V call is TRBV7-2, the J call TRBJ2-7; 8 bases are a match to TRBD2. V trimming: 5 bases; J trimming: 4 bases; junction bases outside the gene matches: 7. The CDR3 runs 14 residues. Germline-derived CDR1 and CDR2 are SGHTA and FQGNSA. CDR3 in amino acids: CASSPSGSGYEQYF. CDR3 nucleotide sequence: TGTGCCAGCAGCCCAAGCGGGAGCGGGTACGAGCAGTACTTC.

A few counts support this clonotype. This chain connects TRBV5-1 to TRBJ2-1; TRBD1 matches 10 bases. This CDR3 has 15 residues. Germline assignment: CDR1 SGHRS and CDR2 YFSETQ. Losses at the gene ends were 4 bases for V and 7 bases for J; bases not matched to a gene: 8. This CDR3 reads CASSEGTGDWNEQFF. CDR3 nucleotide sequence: TGCGCCAGCAGCGAAGGGACAGGGGATTGGAATGAGCAGTTCTTC.

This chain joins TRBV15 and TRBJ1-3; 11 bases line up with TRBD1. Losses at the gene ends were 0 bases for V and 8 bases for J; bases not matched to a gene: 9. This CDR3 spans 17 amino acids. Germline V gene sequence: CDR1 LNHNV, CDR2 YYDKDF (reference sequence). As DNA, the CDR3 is TGTGCCACCAGCAGAGAAGGCACCGGGACAGGGGGACACACCATATATTTT. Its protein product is CATSREGTGTGGHTIYF. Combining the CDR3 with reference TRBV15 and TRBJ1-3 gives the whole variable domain DAMVIQNPRYQVTQFGKPVTLSCSQTLNHNVMYWYQQKSSQAPKLLFHYYDKDFNNEADTPDNFQSRRPNTSFCFLDIRSPGLGDTAMYLCATSREGTGTGGHTIYFGEGSWLTVV.

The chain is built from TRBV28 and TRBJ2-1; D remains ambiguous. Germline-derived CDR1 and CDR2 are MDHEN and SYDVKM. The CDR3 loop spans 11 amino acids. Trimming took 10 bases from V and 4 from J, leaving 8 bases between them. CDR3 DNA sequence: TGTGCCACGGCAGCATACAATGAGCAGTTCTTC. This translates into CATAAYNEQFF. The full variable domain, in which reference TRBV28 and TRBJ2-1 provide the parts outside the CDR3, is DVKVTQSSRYLVKRTGEKVFLECVQDMDHENMFWYRQDPGLGLRLIYFSYDVKMKEKGDIPEGYSVSREKKERFSLILESASTNQTSMYLCATAAYNEQFFGPGTRLTVL.

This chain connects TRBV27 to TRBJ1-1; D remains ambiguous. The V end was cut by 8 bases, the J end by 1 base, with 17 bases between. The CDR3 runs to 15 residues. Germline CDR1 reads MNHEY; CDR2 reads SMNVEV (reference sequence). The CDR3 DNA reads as TGTGCCAGCGGCCTACTCGGACGGCAGAACACTGAAGCTTTCTTT. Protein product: CASGLLGRQNTEAFF.

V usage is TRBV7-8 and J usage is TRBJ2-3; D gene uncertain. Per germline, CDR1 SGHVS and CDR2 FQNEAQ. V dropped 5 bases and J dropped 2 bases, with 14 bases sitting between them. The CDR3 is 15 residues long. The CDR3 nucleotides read TGTGCCAGCAGCGGTTGGGCGGAGTTCACAGATACGCAGTATTTT. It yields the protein CASSGWAEFTDTQYF.

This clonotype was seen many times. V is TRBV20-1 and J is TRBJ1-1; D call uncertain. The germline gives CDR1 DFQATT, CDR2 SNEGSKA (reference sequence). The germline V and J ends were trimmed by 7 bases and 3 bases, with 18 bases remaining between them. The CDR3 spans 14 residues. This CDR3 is CSVRSGDRHTEAFF. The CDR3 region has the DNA TGCAGTGTTCGGTCGGGCGATAGACACACTGAAGCTTTCTTT.

CDR3 DNA sequence: TGCAGTGCTAGCGCTGGGGGAGGGACAGGGGACGAAAAACTGTTTTTT. It codes for CSASAGGGTGDEKLFF. The chain links TRBV20-1 to TRBJ1-4; TRBD1 aligns across 10 bases. This CDR3 region has 16 residues. With V trimmed by 3 bases and J by 8 bases, 12 bases remained unmatched. Germline CDR1 and CDR2: DFQATT and SNEGSKA (reference sequence).

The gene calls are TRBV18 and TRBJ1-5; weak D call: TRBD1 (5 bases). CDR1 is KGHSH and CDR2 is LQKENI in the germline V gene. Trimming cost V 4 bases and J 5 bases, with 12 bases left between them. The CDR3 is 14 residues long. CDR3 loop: CASSLGTGYQPQHF. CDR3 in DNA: TGTGCCAGCTCACTTGGGACTGGTTATCAGCCCCAGCATTTT.

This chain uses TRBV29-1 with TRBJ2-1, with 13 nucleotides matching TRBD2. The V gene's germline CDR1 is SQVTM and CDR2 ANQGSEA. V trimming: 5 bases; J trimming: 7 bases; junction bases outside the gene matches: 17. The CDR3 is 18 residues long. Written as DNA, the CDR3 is TGCAGCGTTCGTGGGGACAGGGATGGACTAGCGGGAGTAAATGAGCAGTTCTTC. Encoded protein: CSVRGDRDGLAGVNEQFF.

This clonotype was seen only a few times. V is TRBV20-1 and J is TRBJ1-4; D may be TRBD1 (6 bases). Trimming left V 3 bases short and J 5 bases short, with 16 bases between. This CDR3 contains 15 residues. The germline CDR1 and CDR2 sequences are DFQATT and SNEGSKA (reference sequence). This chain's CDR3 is CSASRRGQRNEKLFF. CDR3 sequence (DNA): TGCAGTGCTAGCCGACGAGGACAGAGAAATGAAAAACTGTTTTTT.

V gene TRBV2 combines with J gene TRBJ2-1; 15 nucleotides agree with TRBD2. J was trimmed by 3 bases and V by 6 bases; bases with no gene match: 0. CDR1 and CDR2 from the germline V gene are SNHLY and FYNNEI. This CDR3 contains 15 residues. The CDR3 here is CASRGLAGGYNEQFF. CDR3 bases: TGTGCCAGCAGGGGACTAGCGGGAGGCTACAATGAGCAGTTCTTC.

The CDR3 nucleotides read TGCAGCGTTGACAACAGCTATGGCTACACCTTC. Translation gives CSVDNSYGYTF. V usage is TRBV29-1 and J usage is TRBJ1-2; D remains unclear. The V end was cut by 3 bases, the J end by 4 bases, with 6 bases between. CDR3 size: 11 residues. Germline V CDR1 and CDR2: SQVTM, ANQGSEA.

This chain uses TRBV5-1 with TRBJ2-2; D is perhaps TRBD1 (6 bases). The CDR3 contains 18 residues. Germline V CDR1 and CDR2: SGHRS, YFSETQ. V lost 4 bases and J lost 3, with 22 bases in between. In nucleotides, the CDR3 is TGCGCCAGCAGCCTACTCCCGGACAGTTTTGGAGACACCGGGGAGCTGTTTTTT. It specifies CASSLLPDSFGDTGELFF.

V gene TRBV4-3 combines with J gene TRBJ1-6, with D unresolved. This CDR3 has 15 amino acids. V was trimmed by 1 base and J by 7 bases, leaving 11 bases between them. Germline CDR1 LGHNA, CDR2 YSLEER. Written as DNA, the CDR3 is TGCGCCAGCAGCCAAGCTCAGGCTGCAAATTCACCCCTCCACTTT. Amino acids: CASSQAQAANSPLHF.

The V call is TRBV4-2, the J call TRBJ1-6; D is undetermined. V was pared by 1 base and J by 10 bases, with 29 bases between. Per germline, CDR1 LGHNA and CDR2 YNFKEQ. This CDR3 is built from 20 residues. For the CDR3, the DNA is TGTGCCAGCAGCCAAGGGATCCTCGGCAGCCCCCTGTTAGGAGGGTCACCCCTCCACTTT. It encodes CASSQGILGSPLLGGSPLHF.

This chain's CDR3 is CASSSTAHGQGMLNEQFF. The DNA of the CDR3 is TGTGCCAGCTCATCCACGGCCCACGGACAGGGGATGCTCAATGAGCAGTTCTTC. The rearrangement joins TRBV18 to TRBJ2-1, with TRBD1 identical over 9 bases. V dropped 5 bases and J dropped 6; count of bases not matched to a gene: 17. The CDR3 runs to 18 residues. Germline CDR1 reads KGHSH; CDR2 reads LQKENI. Complete variable domain (other parts from reference TRBV18 and TRBJ2-1): NAGVMQNPRHLVRRRGQEARLRCSPMKGHSHVYWYRQLPEEGLKFMVYLQKENIIDESGMPKERFSAEFPKEGPSILRIQQVVRGDSAAYFCASSSTAHGQGMLNEQFFGPGTRLTVL.

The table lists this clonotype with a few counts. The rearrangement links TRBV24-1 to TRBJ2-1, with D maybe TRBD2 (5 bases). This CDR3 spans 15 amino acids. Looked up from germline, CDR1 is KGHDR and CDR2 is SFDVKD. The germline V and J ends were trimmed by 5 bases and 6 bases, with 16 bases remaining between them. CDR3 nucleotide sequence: TGTGCCACCAGTGGTCCCCCCAATGAGGGCAATGAGCAGTTCTTC. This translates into CATSGPPNEGNEQFF.

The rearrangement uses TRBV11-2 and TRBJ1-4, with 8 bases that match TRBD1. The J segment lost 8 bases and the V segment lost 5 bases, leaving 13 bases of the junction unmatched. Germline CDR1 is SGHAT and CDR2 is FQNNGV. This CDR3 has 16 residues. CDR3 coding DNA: TGTGCCAGCAGCACACGTGACAGGGGAGTTGGGGAAAAACTGTTTTTT. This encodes CASSTRDRGVGEKLFF.